This is a list of T cell receptor beta chains from one sample in a study of T cells in Graves' hyperthyroidism and ophthalmopathy. TCRdb called the multiplex PCR reads again in MiXCR, with one record for every CDR3 protein. The table has roughly 400,000 distinct CDR3 sequences, roughly 25% seen once. Sequenced sample: blood. The receptors shown here come from a man in his fifties with Graves' hyperthyroidism. Each CDR3 is given with its conserved first and last residue. D genes are given only for firm matches. Clone size is given for some rows only: seen once, a few or many times, or a class if the clone is expanded.

D gene	V gene	clone size	CDR3 length	J gene	CDR3 protein	CDR3 DNA
NA	TRBV6-5	many	13	TRBJ1-1	CASSYSTQTEAFF	TGTGCCAGCAGTTACTCGACACAGACCGAAGCTTTCTTT
NA	TRBV2	NA	19	TRBJ1-1	CASIPYPRNSTGNRTEAFF	TGTGCCAGCATCCCATACCCCCGCAATTCCACAGGGAACAGGACTGAAGCTTTCTTT
TRBD2	TRBV19	NA	15	TRBJ2-7	CASSIESSGSYEQYF	TGTGCCAGTAGTATAGAGAGTAGCGGGTCCTACGAGCAGTACTTC
TRBD1	TRBV11-2	few	13	TRBJ2-1	CASSTPRQGGQFF	TGTGCCAGCAGCACCCCCCGACAGGGCGGGCAGTTCTTC
NA	TRBV20-1	NA	15	TRBJ2-6	CSARGTGTGANVLTF	TGCAGTGCTAGGGGAACAGGGACTGGGGCCAACGTCCTGACTTTC
TRBD2	TRBV19	NA	15	TRBJ2-7	CASSMGSGHPYEQYF	TGTGCCAGTAGTATGGGTAGCGGGCATCCCTACGAGCAGTACTTC
NA	TRBV12-3/TRBV12-4	NA	15	TRBJ1-6	CASSLTQGRNSPLHF	TGTGCCAGCAGTTTAACCCAGGGTAGGAATTCACCCCTCCACTTT
NA	TRBV10-1	NA	13	TRBJ2-7	CASSERVTYEQYF	TGCGCCAGCAGTGAAAGGGTTACCTACGAGCAGTACTTC
NA	TRBV18	NA	13	TRBJ2-4	CASSPIKKNIQYF	TGTGCCAGCTCACCAATAAAGAAAAACATTCAGTACTTC
TRBD2	TRBV27	NA	16	TRBJ2-7	CASSSPWTSGTYEQYF	TGTGCCAGCAGTTCCCCTTGGACTAGCGGGACCTACGAGCAGTACTTC
NA	TRBV20-1	NA	13	TRBJ2-4	CSARRQGKNIQYF	TGCAGTGCTAGGAGACAAGGCAAAAACATTCAGTACTTC
TRBD2	TRBV10-1	NA	17	TRBJ2-3	CASSEIALAGVPDTQYF	TGCGCCAGCAGTGAGATAGCCCTAGCGGGAGTGCCAGATACGCAGTATTTT
TRBD2	TRBV20-1	once	12	TRBJ2-1	CSATRTRGGKFF	TGCAGTGCAACCAGGACCCGGGGGGGAAAGTTCTTC
NA	TRBV3-1	NA	15	TRBJ2-2	CASSQDIDHPGELFF	TGTGCCAGCAGCCAAGATATCGATCACCCCGGGGAGCTGTTTTTT
NA	TRBV5-1	NA	13	TRBJ1-2	CASSSGSEISYTF	TGTGCCAGCAGTTCAGGGTCAGAGATTAGCTACACCTTC
NA	TRBV6-1	NA	16	TRBJ2-2	CASSFDRPANTGELFF	TGTGCCAGCAGTTTCGACAGACCAGCGAACACCGGGGAGCTGTTTTTT
NA	TRBV5-5	NA	14	TRBJ2-3	CASSLVGARDTQYF	TGTGCCAGCAGCTTGGTCGGGGCTCGAGATACGCAGTATTTT
NA	TRBV12-3/TRBV12-4	NA	12	TRBJ2-1	CASSFQPREQFF	TGTGCCAGCAGTTTTCAACCTCGGGAGCAGTTCTTC
TRBD1	TRBV7-8	NA	15	TRBJ2-1	CASMRRRTGPNERFF	TGTGCCAGCATGAGAAGGAGGACAGGACCCAATGAGCGGTTCTTC
TRBD2	TRBV18	NA	15	TRBJ2-7	CASSPDPSGTHEQYF	TGTGCCAGCTCACCAGATCCTAGCGGGACTCACGAGCAGTACTTC
NA	TRBV14	NA	15	TRBJ2-7	CASSQVPGATYEQYF	TGTGCCAGCAGCCAAGTCCCCGGAGCAACCTACGAGCAGTACTTC
NA	TRBV29-1	few	14	TRBJ2-5	CSSGQNLGKETQYF	TGCAGCTCCGGACAGAACTTGGGGAAGGAGACCCAGTACTTC
TRBD2	TRBV6-9	NA	16	TRBJ2-5	CASSYRSGRGGETQYF	TGTGCCAGCAGTTACAGGAGCGGGAGAGGAGGAGAGACCCAGTACTTC
TRBD1	TRBV28	many	15	TRBJ2-7	CASSSGTGDTYEQYF	TGTGCCAGCAGCTCCGGGACAGGGGATACTTACGAGCAGTACTTC
NA	TRBV6-1	once	16	TRBJ1-5	CASSEARVLGNQPQHF	TGTGCCAGCAGTGAAGCGAGAGTTCTAGGGAATCAGCCCCAGCATTTT
NA	TRBV24-1	NA	13	TRBJ2-1	CATSEGIGNEQFF	TGTGCCACCAGTGAAGGTATCGGGAATGAGCAGTTCTTC
TRBD1	TRBV6-1	few	13	TRBJ1-2	CASSEATGDGYTF	TGTGCCAGCAGTGAAGCTACAGGGGACGGCTACACCTTC
NA	TRBV19	NA	15	TRBJ2-1	CASSLWTRPDNEQFF	TGTGCCAGTAGTCTGTGGACACGGCCCGACAATGAGCAGTTCTTC
NA	TRBV10-3	NA	12	TRBJ2-7	CAISATSYEQYF	TGTGCCATCAGTGCCACCTCCTACGAGCAGTACTTC
TRBD1	TRBV20-1	many	16	TRBJ1-2	CSARGQDRFETYGYTF	TGCAGTGCTAGAGGTCAGGACAGGTTCGAGACCTATGGCTACACCTTC
NA	TRBV20-1	few	13	TRBJ1-5	CSASPGGGQPQHF	TGCAGTGCTAGTCCTGGGGGAGGGCAGCCCCAGCATTTT
TRBD2	TRBV14	NA	17	TRBJ2-7	CASSQALGLAGSDEQYF	TGTGCCAGCAGCCAAGCTCTGGGACTAGCGGGGTCGGACGAGCAGTACTTC
NA	TRBV6-1	few	14	TRBJ1-2	CAGSPAAVNYGYTF	TGTGCCGGATCCCCCGCGGCAGTCAACTATGGCTACACCTTC
TRBD2	TRBV20-1	NA	12	TRBJ2-1	CRGTSPYNEQFF	TGCAGGGGGACTAGCCCCTACAATGAGCAGTTCTTC